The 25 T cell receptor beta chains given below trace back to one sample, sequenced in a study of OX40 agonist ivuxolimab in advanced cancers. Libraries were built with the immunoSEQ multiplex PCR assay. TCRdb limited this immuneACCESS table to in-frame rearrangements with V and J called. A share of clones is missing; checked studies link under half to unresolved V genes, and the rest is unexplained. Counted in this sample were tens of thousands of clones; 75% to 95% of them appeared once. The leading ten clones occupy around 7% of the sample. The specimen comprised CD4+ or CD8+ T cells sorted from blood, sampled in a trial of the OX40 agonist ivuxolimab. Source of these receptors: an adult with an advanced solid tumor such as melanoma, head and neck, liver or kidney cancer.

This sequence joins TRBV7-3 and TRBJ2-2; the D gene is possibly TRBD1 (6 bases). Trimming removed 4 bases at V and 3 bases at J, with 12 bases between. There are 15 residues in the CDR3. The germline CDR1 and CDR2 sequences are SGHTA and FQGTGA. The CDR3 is CASSWSNRDTGELFF. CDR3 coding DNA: TGTGCCAGCAGCTGGAGTAACAGGGACACCGGGGAGCTGTTTTTT. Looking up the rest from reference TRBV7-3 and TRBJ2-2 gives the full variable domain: GAGVSQTPSNKVTEKGKYVELRCDPISGHTALYWYRQSLGQGPEFLIYFQGTGAADDSGLPNDRFFAVRPEGSVSTLKIQRTERGDSAVYLCASSWSNRDTGELFFGEGSRLTVL.

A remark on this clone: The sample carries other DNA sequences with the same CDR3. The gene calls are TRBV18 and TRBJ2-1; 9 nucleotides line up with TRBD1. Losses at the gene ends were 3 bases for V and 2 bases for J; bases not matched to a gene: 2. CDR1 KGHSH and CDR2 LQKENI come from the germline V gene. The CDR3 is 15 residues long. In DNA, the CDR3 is TGTGCCAGCTCACCGGGACAGGGAACCTACAATGAGCAGTTCTTC. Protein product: CASSPGQGTYNEQFF.

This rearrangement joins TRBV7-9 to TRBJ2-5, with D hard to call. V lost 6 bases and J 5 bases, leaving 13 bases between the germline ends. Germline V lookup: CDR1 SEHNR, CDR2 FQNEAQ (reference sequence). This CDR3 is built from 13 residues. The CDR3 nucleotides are TGTGCCAGCAGTCCCCGTGGCCCGGAGACCCAGTACTTC. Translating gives CASSPRGPETQYF.

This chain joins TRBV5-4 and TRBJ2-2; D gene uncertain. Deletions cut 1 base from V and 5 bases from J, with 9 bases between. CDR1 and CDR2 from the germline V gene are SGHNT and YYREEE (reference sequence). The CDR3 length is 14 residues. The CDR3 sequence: CASSLPFATGELFF. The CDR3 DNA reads TGTGCCAGCAGCTTGCCGTTCGCTACCGGGGAGCTGTTTTTT.

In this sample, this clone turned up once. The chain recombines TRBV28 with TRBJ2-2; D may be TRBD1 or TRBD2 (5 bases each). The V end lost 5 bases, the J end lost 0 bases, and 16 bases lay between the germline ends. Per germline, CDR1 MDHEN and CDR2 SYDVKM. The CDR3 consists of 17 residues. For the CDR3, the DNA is TGTGCCAGCAGTCCAAGCCCGGGACGGTCGAACACCGGGGAGCTGTTTTTT. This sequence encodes CASSPSPGRSNTGELFF.

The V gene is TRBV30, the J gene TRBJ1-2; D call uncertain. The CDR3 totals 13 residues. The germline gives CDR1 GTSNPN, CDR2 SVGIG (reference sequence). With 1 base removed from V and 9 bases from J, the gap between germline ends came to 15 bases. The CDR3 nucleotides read TGTGCCTGGAGTGACATGTTGGGTGGGAGCTACACCTTC. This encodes CAWSDMLGGSYTF.

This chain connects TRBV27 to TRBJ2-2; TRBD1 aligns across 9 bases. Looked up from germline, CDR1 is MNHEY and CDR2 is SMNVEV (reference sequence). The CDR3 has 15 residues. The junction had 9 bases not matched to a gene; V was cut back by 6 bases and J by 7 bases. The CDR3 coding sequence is TGTGCCAGCAGCTCCGGGACAGGGCCCGTCGGGGAGCTGTTTTTT. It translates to CASSSGTGPVGELFF.

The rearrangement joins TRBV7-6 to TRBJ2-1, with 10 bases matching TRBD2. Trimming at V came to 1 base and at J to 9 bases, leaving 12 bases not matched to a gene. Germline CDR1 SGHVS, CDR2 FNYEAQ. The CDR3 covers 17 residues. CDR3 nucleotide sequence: TGTGCCAGCAGCTTAGAGGGTCCTAGCGGGAGACTTGGTGAGCAGTTCTTC. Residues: CASSLEGPSGRLGEQFF.

The CDR3 DNA is TGTGCCAGCTTTAAGGAGAGCTTTAATGGGTATCGTACAGCTTTCTTT. It encodes CASFKESFNGYRTAFF. The J gene is TRBJ1-1, the V gene TRBV27; D unresolved. The germline CDR1 and CDR2 sequences are MNHEY and SMNVEV (reference sequence). This CDR3 spans 16 amino acids. Trimming left V 8 bases short and J 10 bases short, with 29 bases between.

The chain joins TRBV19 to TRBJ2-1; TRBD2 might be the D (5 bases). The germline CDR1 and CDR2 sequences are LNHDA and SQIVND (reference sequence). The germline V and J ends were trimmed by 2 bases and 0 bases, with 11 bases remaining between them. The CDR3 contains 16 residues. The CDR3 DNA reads TGTGCCAGTAGTATACAGAGTGGGAGCTCCTACAATGAGCAGTTCTTC. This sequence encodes CASSIQSGSSYNEQFF.

CDR3: CASRPGGLMNTEAFF. The CDR3 DNA reads as TGTGCCAGCAGACCCGGGGGCCTTATGAACACTGAAGCTTTCTTT. V and J are TRBV2 and TRBJ1-1, with D perhaps matching TRBD1 (6 bases). The CDR3 has 15 residues. Germline CDR1 SNHLY, CDR2 FYNNEI. V shed 6 bases and J shed 0 bases, with 14 bases lying between them.

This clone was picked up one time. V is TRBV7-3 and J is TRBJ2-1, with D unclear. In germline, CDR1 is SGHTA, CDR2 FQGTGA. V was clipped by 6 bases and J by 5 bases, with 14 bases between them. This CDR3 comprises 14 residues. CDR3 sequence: CASSQHTLNNEQFF. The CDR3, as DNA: TGTGCCAGCAGTCAGCACACCCTGAACAATGAGCAGTTCTTC.

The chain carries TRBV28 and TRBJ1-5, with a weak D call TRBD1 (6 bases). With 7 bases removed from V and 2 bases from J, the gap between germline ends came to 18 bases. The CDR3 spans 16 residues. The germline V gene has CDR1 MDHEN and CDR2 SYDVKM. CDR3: CASILVRGAGNQPQHF. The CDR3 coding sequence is TGTGCCAGCATCCTAGTTAGGGGGGCGGGCAATCAGCCCCAGCATTTT.

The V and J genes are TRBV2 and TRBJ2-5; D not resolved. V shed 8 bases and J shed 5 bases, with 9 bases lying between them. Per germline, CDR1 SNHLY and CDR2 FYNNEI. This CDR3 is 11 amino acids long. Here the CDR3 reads CASRLRETQYF. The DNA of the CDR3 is TGTGCCAGCCGGCTGCGCGAGACCCAGTACTTC.

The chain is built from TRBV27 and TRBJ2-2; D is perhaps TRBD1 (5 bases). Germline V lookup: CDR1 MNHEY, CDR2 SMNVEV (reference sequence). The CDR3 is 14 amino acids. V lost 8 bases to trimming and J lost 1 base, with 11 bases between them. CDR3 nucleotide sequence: TGTGCCAGCCAAACAGGCGGGAACACCGGGGAGCTGTTTTTT. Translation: CASQTGGNTGELFF.

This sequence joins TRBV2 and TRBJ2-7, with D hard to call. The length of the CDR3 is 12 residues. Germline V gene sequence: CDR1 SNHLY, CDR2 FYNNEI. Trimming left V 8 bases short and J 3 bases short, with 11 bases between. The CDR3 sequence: CASAGSIYEQYF. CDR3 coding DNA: TGTGCCAGCGCCGGGTCAATCTACGAGCAGTACTTC. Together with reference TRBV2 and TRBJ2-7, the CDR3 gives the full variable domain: EPEVTQTPSHQVTQMGQEVILRCVPISNHLYFYWYRQILGQKVEFLVSFYNNEISEKSEIFDDQFSVERPDGSNFTLKIRSTKLEDSAMYFCASAGSIYEQYFGPGTRLTVT.

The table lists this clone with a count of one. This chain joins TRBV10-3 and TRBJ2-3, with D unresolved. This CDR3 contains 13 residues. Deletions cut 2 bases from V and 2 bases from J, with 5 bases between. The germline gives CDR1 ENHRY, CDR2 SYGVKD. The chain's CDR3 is CAISEGSTDTQYF. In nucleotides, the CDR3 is TGTGCCATCAGTGAGGGATCCACAGATACGCAGTATTTT.

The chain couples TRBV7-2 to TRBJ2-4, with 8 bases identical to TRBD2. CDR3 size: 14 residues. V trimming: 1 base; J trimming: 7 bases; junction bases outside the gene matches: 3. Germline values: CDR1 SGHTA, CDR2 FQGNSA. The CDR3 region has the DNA TGTGCCAGCAGCTTAGTCACGGGGGGGAACATTCAGTACTTC. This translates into CASSLVTGGNIQYF. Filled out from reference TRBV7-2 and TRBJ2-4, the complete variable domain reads GAGVSQSPSNKVTEKGKDVELRCDPISGHTALYWYRQSLGQGLEFLIYFQGNSAPDKSGLPSDRFSAERTGGSVSTLTIQRTQQEDSAVYLCASSLVTGGNIQYFGAGTRLSVL.

DNA of the CDR3: TGTGCTAGTGGTGGAGCGGGTTATCCAGAGACCCAGTACTTC. As protein: CASGGAGYPETQYF. The rearrangement uses TRBV12-5 and TRBJ2-5; a weak D match, TRBD2 (6 bases). CDR3 length equals 14 residues. Germline V gives CDR1 LGHNT, CDR2 FRNRAP. Trimming cost V 5 bases and J 4 bases, with 14 bases left between them.

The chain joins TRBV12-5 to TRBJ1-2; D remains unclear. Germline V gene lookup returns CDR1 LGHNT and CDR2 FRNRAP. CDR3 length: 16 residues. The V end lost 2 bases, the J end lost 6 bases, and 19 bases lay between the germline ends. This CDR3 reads CASGLPPQRISDGYTF. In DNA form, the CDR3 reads TGTGCTAGTGGTTTGCCCCCCCAGCGAATATCTGATGGCTACACCTTC.

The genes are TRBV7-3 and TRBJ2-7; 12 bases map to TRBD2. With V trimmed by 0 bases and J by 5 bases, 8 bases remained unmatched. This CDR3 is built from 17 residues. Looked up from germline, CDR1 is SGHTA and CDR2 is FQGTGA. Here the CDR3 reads CASSLTTSGRGPHEQYF. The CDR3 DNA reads TGTGCCAGCAGCTTAACGACTAGCGGGAGAGGTCCCCACGAGCAGTACTTC.

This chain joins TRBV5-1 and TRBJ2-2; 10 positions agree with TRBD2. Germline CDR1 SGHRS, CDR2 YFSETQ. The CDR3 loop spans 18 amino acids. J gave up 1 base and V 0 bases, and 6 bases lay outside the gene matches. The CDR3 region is CASSLATLAGGNTGELFF. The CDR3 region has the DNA TGCGCCAGCAGCTTGGCCACCTTAGCGGGAGGGAACACCGGGGAGCTGTTTTTT.

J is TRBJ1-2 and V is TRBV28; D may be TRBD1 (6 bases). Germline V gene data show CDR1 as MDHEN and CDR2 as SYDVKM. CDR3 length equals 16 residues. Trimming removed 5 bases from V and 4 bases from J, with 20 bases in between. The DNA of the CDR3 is TGTGCCAGCAGTCTTCCAATCCCACAGGGACTCTATGGCTACACCTTC. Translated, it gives CASSLPIPQGLYGYTF.

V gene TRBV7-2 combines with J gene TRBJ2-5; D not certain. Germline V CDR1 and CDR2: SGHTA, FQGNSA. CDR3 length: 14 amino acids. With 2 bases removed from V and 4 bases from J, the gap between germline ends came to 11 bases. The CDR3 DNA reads TGTGCCAGCAGCTTACTGCGGAGACGAGAGACCCAGTACTTC. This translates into CASSLLRRRETQYF. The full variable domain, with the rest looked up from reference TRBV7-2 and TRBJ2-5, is GAGVSQSPSNKVTEKGKDVELRCDPISGHTALYWYRQSLGQGLEFLIYFQGNSAPDKSGLPSDRFSAERTGGSVSTLTIQRTQQEDSAVYLCASSLLRRRETQYFGPGTRLLVL.

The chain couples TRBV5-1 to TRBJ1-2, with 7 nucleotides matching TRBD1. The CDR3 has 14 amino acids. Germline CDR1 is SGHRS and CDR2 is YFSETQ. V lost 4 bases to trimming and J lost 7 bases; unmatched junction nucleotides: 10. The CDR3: CASSPSTGKGGYTF. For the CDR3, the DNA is TGCGCCAGCAGCCCTTCGACAGGGAAGGGTGGCTACACCTTC.